This T cell receptor beta chain was captured in a study of CD8+CD57+ T cells in acquired aplastic anemia. Study-wide context: DNA from sorted CD4+ and CD8+ cells averaged around 3.5 ug.

V gave up 5 bases and J gave up 8 bases, with 18 bases separating them. The CDR3 extends over 14 amino acids. In germline, CDR1 is SGHNT, CDR2 YENEEA. On this clonotype: Its antigen remains unidentified.

Study results and caveats: Common to patients and controls were about 31 CD8+ CDR3 sequences.

Previously, flow cytometry had revealed CD8+CD57+ cell expansion in the patients chosen for sequencing. There were no patients without severe acquired aplastic anemia. No patient had been given any therapy when blood was sampled. Template material for TCR beta VDJ and CDR3 profiling consisted of genomic DNA. TCRdb ran MiXCR on the reads and lists one entry per CDR3 protein. The sample includes about 270,000 distinct CDR3 sequences, approximately 79% seen only once; the top ten take roughly two fifths. The material sequenced was sorted CD4+, CD8+, or CD8+CD57+ T cells (not recorded which) from PBMCs. The chain recombines TRBV11-3 with TRBJ1-2, with D uncertain. The sequence came from a human donor with aplastic anemia. The CDR3 bases are TGTGCCAGCAGCCTCCACTTGGGAGAGAAGGGCTACACCTTC. Protein sequence: CASSLHLGEKGYTF.